The 19 T cell receptor beta chains given below trace back to one sample, sequenced in a study of shared clonotypes between healthy human individuals. Only in-frame clones appear in the TCRdb table, and some are missing; sequencing was by immunoSEQ multiplex PCR. This sample has around 600,000 clones, with around 95% found just once. Only CD45RO-negative cells positively selected for CCR7 counted as naive CD8 cells, so terminally differentiated effector memory CD45RA+ cells were excluded. Sequences were obtained from naive CD8+ T cells sorted from blood. All receptors come from a woman aged 25-40 years in good health.

The chain combines TRBV13 with TRBJ2-7; possibly TRBD1 for D (6 bases). Germline values: CDR1 PRHDT, CDR2 FYEKMQ (reference sequence). Trimming removed 0 bases from V and 4 bases from J, with 10 bases in between. This CDR3 has 14 residues. CDR3 residues: CASSLGQGRYEQYF. In DNA, the CDR3 is TGTGCCAGCAGCTTAGGACAGGGAAGGTACGAGCAGTACTTC.

The rearrangement joins TRBV5-6 to TRBJ1-1; D ambiguous. V lost 2 bases and J lost 4, with 9 bases in between. Germline V gene data show CDR1 as SGHDT and CDR2 as YYEEEE. The CDR3 is 13 residues long. The DNA for the CDR3 is TGTGCCAGCAGCTTCGTTGCGGGCACTGAAGCTTTCTTT. The encoded protein is CASSFVAGTEAFF. The full variable domain, with the rest looked up from reference TRBV5-6 and TRBJ1-1, is DAGVTQSPTHLIKTRGQQVTLRCSPKSGHDTVSWYQQALGQGPQFIFQYYEEEERQRGNFPDRFSGHQFPNYSSELNVNALLLGDSALYLCASSFVAGTEAFFGQGTRLTVV.

The chain couples TRBV7-8 to TRBJ2-7; 9 bases are shared with TRBD2. Germline V lookup: CDR1 SGHVS, CDR2 FQNEAQ. Germline trimming cut 1 base from V and 4 bases from J; bases unmatched to any gene: 14. This CDR3 is built from 18 residues. CDR3 amino acids: CASSLEGRVASGKYEQYF. CDR3 sequence (DNA): TGTGCCAGCAGCTTAGAGGGTAGGGTGGCTAGCGGGAAGTACGAGCAGTACTTC.

The CDR3, as DNA: TGTGCCAGCAGTTTCTCCAAGTCCTACGAGCAGTACTTC. This sequence encodes CASSFSKSYEQYF. The rearrangement uses TRBV28 and TRBJ2-7; the D is unclear. V was trimmed by 3 bases and J by 1 base, leaving 7 bases between them. The CDR3 extends over 13 amino acids. Looked up from germline, CDR1 is MDHEN and CDR2 is SYDVKM.

This chain uses TRBV5-6 with TRBJ2-1; 7 bases line up with TRBD2. The CDR3 contains 13 residues. V lost 4 bases and J lost 8; bases outside the gene matches: 6. Germline values: CDR1 SGHDT, CDR2 YYEEEE. The CDR3 loop is CASSPGLVDEQFF. The CDR3 coding sequence is TGTGCCAGCAGCCCTGGACTAGTAGATGAGCAGTTCTTC.

The DNA of the CDR3 is TGTGCCAGCAGTAGTTCCCTTCGGTTGGACAGACCCTACGAGCAGTACTTC. Protein: CASSSSLRLDRPYEQYF. The chain links TRBV25-1 to TRBJ2-7; TRBD1 is a possible D gene (6 bases). The V gene's germline CDR1 is MGHDK and CDR2 SYGVNS. The CDR3 runs 17 residues. V lost 5 bases and J 2 bases, leaving 22 bases between the germline ends.

The chain is built from TRBV7-8 and TRBJ2-2; 7 nucleotides agree with TRBD2. In germline, CDR1 is SGHVS, CDR2 FQNEAQ. This CDR3 region has 16 residues. Trimming took 1 base from V and 5 from J; bases not matched to a gene: 7. The CDR3 protein is CASSLVAGVVTGELFF. The CDR3 nucleotides read TGTGCCAGCAGCTTAGTTGCGGGAGTCGTGACCGGGGAGCTGTTTTTT.

The chain joins TRBV7-6 to TRBJ2-5; 8 nucleotides line up with TRBD2. The trim removed 5 bases at V and 7 bases at J, leaving 0 bases unmatched. Germline V gene lookup returns CDR1 SGHVS and CDR2 FNYEAQ. CDR3 length: 11 amino acids. The CDR3: CASSRGGTQYF. The CDR3 DNA sequence: TGTGCCAGCAGCCGGGGGGGGACCCAGTACTTC. The complete variable domain, with remaining parts taken from reference TRBV7-6 and TRBJ2-5, reads GAGVSQSPRYKVTKRGQDVALRCDPISGHVSLYWYRQALGQGPEFLTYFNYEAQQDKSGLPNDRFSAERPEGSISTLTIQRTEQRDSAMYRCASSRGGTQYFGPGTRLLVL.

The J gene is TRBJ2-5, the V gene TRBV6-1; D remains ambiguous. This CDR3 contains 14 residues. V dropped 4 bases and J dropped 0 bases, with 9 bases sitting between them. The germline gives CDR1 MNHNS, CDR2 SASEGT. The CDR3 region is CASSAENYQETQYF. The CDR3 DNA reads as TGTGCCAGCAGTGCGGAAAATTACCAAGAGACCCAGTACTTC.

V is TRBV19 and J is TRBJ2-1, with D tentatively TRBD2 (6 bases). V dropped 0 bases and J dropped 5 bases, with 11 bases sitting between them. The CDR3 runs 15 residues. Germline V lookup: CDR1 LNHDA, CDR2 SQIVND (reference sequence). This chain's CDR3 is CASSIDPSEDNEQFF. The DNA of the CDR3 is TGTGCCAGTAGTATAGATCCTAGCGAAGACAATGAGCAGTTCTTC.

The chain recombines TRBV7-9 with TRBJ2-1; D is tentatively TRBD1 or TRBD2 (5 bases each). V was clipped by 2 bases and J by 7 bases, with 21 bases between them. CDR3 length: 17 amino acids. Germline V gene data show CDR1 as SEHNR and CDR2 as FQNEAQ (reference sequence). Here the CDR3 DNA reads TGTGCCAGCAGCTTATTGGGATTTGAGGGGAGTCAGAATGAGCAGTTCTTC. Protein sequence: CASSLLGFEGSQNEQFF.

The rearrangement joins TRBV27 to TRBJ2-7, with TRBD1 matching over 11 bases. The V segment lost 6 bases and the J segment 1 base; nucleotides outside the gene matches: 8. The V gene's germline CDR1 is MNHEY and CDR2 SMNVEV (reference sequence). The CDR3 length is 16 residues. For the CDR3, the DNA is TGTGCCAGCAGCCCCCGGACAGGGGGCGCTTCCTACGAGCAGTACTTC. Its protein product is CASSPRTGGASYEQYF.

V usage is TRBV11-1 and J usage is TRBJ2-7; 8 bases line up with TRBD1. V trimming: 8 bases; J trimming: 3 bases; junction bases outside the gene matches: 6. The CDR3 is 13 residues long. The germline gives CDR1 SGHAT, CDR2 FQDESV (reference sequence). CDR3 sequence: CASATGGIYEQYF. CDR3 in DNA: TGTGCCAGCGCAACAGGGGGGATCTACGAGCAGTACTTC.

This sequence joins TRBV10-3 and TRBJ1-3; tentatively, D is TRBD1 (5 bases). CDR1 is ENHRY and CDR2 is SYGVKD in the germline V gene. Trimming took 7 bases from V and 4 from J, leaving 17 bases between them. This CDR3 is 15 amino acids long. The CDR3, as DNA: TGTGCCATCATGGGGGATTGGACAAACGGAAACACCATATATTTT. Protein: CAIMGDWTNGNTIYF.

The chain is built from TRBV14 and TRBJ1-3, with D unresolved. Germline V gene sequence: CDR1 SGHDN, CDR2 FVKESK. V was pared by 4 bases and J by 8 bases, with 15 bases between. This CDR3 has 14 residues. The CDR3 sequence: CASSPSIGRHTIYF. The CDR3 nucleotides are TGTGCCAGCAGCCCTAGTATAGGACGGCACACCATATATTTT. Together with reference TRBV14 and TRBJ1-3, the CDR3 gives the full variable domain: EAGVTQFPSHSVIEKGQTVTLRCDPISGHDNLYWYRRVMGKEIKFLLHFVKESKQDESGMPNNRFLAERTGGTYSTLKVQPAELEDSGVYFCASSPSIGRHTIYFGEGSWLTVV.

The V call is TRBV5-4, the J call TRBJ2-3; D remains unclear. The CDR3 runs to 13 residues. V dropped 1 base and J dropped 3 bases, with 6 bases sitting between them. Germline V gene sequence: CDR1 SGHNT, CDR2 YYREEE (reference sequence). CDR3 in DNA: TGTGCCAGCAGCTTGATGGGAACAGATACGCAGTATTTT. It codes for CASSLMGTDTQYF.

The genes are TRBV27 and TRBJ2-7; D uncertain. The germline V gene has CDR1 MNHEY and CDR2 SMNVEV (reference sequence). The CDR3 sequence is 13 residues long. Trimming stripped 6 bases from V and 0 bases from J, with 9 bases between. Here the CDR3 reads CASSPQDSYEQYF. The CDR3 DNA sequence: TGTGCCAGCAGCCCCCAGGACTCCTACGAGCAGTACTTC.

The table lists this clone with a count of one. The genes are TRBV29-1 and TRBJ2-1; 9 bases are a match to TRBD2. The V segment lost 0 bases and the J segment 3 bases; nucleotides outside the gene matches: 21. Germline CDR1 reads SQVTM; CDR2 reads ANQGSEA. The CDR3 consists of 21 residues. The CDR3 bases are TGCAGCGTTGAAGACGGGCTAGCGGGACCCGAAGCAAGGGCGGACTACAATGAGCAGTTCTTC. Translated: CSVEDGLAGPEARADYNEQFF.

Only one count was recorded for this clone. The chain uses TRBV28 and TRBJ1-1, with TRBD1 matching over 9 bases. V trimming: 4 bases; J trimming: 1 base; junction bases outside the gene matches: 7. The CDR3 runs 16 residues. CDR1 is MDHEN and CDR2 is SYDVKM in the germline V gene. DNA of the CDR3: TGTGCCAGCAGTTCAAACAGGGGGCGCGGGAACACTGAAGCTTTCTTT. Translation: CASSSNRGRGNTEAFF.